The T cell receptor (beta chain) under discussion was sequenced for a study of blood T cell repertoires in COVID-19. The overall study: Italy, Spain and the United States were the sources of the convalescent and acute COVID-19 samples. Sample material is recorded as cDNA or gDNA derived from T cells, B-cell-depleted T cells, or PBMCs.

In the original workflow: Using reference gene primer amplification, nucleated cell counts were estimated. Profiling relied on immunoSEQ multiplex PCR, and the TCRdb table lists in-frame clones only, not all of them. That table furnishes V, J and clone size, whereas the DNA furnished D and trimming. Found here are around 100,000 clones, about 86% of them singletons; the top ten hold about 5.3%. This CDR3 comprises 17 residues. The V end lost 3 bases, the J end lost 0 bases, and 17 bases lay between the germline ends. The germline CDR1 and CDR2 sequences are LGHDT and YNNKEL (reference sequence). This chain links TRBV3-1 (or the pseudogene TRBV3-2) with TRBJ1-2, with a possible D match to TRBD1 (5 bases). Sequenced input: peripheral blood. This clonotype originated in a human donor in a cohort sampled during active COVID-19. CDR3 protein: CASSQGLKEGANYGYTF. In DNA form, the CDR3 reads TGTGCCAGCAGCCAGGGTCTTAAGGAAGGGGCTAACTATGGCTACACCTTC.